The 5 T cell receptor beta chains in this list originate from one sample, sequenced in a study of blood T cells in healthy people across ages. Together with a sample-barcoded 5' primer, a J-beta primer mix was included in a second PCR lasting about 7 to 11 cycles. TCRdb processed the 5' RACE reads anew with MiXCR; each CDR3 protein has one entry. Of over a million distinct CDR3 sequences detected, approximately 38% appear once; the ten largest clones hold 6.5% to 10%. The specimen was blood. These TCRs come from a woman aged 18-29 years in good health.

The V call is TRBV30, the J call TRBJ1-5, with D hard to call. This CDR3 comprises 15 residues. Trimming took 0 bases from V and 2 from J, leaving 11 bases between them. Per the germline V gene, CDR1 is GTSNPN and CDR2 is SVGIG (reference sequence). The CDR3, as DNA: TGTGCCTGGAGTGTAGCTGGGATGGGCAATCAGCCCCAGCATTTT. Translating it yields CAWSVAGMGNQPQHF.

This rearrangement joins TRBV25-1 to TRBJ2-7; D is undetermined. The CDR3 contains 12 residues. Trimming cost V 4 bases and J 5 bases, with 9 bases left between them. Germline CDR1 and CDR2: MGHDK and SYGVNS. CDR3 in DNA: TGTGCCAGCAGTGTTAGTTTCCACGAGCAGTACTTC. Translating gives CASSVSFHEQYF.

V and J are TRBV6-1 and TRBJ1-5; 7 bases match TRBD1. The CDR3 runs 16 residues. Trimming took 5 bases from V and 3 from J; bases not matched to a gene: 10. Per germline, CDR1 MNHNS and CDR2 SASEGT. The CDR3 loop reads CASSPRQGGINQPQHF. DNA of the CDR3: TGTGCCAGCAGTCCTAGGCAGGGGGGGATCAATCAGCCCCAGCATTTT.

In this sample, this clonotype turned up once. V gene TRBV3-1 combines with J gene TRBJ1-1; D is unclear. Germline CDR1 LGHDT, CDR2 YNNKEL (reference sequence). The CDR3 is made up of 15 amino acids. V shed 1 base and J shed 6 bases, with 15 bases lying between them. DNA of the CDR3: TGTGCCAGCAGCCAAGGTCGTGGAGGTTGGGCTGAAGCTTTCTTT. It translates to CASSQGRGGWAEAFF.

The rearrangement uses TRBV5-1 and TRBJ2-3; D gene unclear. Deletions cut 0 bases from V and 5 bases from J, with 13 bases between. The CDR3 is made up of 15 amino acids. The germline gives CDR1 SGHRS, CDR2 YFSETQ. The CDR3 spells CASSLVAGLGDTQYF. The CDR3 nucleotides are TGCGCCAGCAGCTTGGTAGCAGGTCTCGGAGATACGCAGTATTTT.